The 9 T cell receptor beta chains below all came from one sample that was sequenced in a study of OX40 agonist ivuxolimab in advanced cancers. Libraries were prepared by immunoSEQ multiplex PCR; TCRdb keeps only in-frame clonotypes and omits some of them. This table holds 65,000 to 70,000 clones, over 60% found once. Sample: CD4+ or CD8+ T cells sorted from blood, taken in a trial of the OX40 agonist ivuxolimab. The source is an adult with an advanced solid tumor such as melanoma, head and neck, liver or kidney cancer.

This clone occurred once. This CDR3 reads CARGQGKTGELFF. In nucleotides, the CDR3 is TGTGCCAGAGGACAGGGAAAGACCGGGGAGCTGTTTTTT. The V call is TRBV2, the J call TRBJ2-2, with 8 bases that match TRBD1. There are 13 residues in the CDR3. J lost 5 bases, V lost 9 bases, and 5 bases had no gene match. CDR1 is SNHLY and CDR2 is FYNNEI in the germline V gene.

This clone was seen once. The sample has other DNA sequences that encode this CDR3 too. This CDR3 reads CASSLDRVGGYTF. The CDR3 DNA is TGTGCCAGCAGCTTGGACAGGGTAGGCGGCTACACCTTC. The rearrangement uses TRBV5-4 and TRBJ1-2; perhaps TRBD1 as D (6 bases). Trimming left V 0 bases short and J 8 bases short, with 11 bases between. The CDR3 has 13 amino acids. Germline V gene lookup returns CDR1 SGHNT and CDR2 YYREEE (reference sequence).

This clone is a singleton in its sample. The chain has TRBV27 and TRBJ2-1; the D gene could be TRBD1 or TRBD2 (5 bases each). This CDR3 contains 16 residues. V was pared by 6 bases and J by 0 bases, with 15 bases between. CDR1 is MNHEY and CDR2 is SMNVEV in the germline V gene (reference sequence). The CDR3 loop reads CASRGETMGSYNEQFF. In DNA, the CDR3 is TGTGCCAGCAGGGGGGAGACGATGGGCTCCTACAATGAGCAGTTCTTC.

This chain connects TRBV18 to TRBJ2-5; 7 nucleotides align to TRBD2. TRBJ2-7 explains the end of the DNA better; the J call may be wrong. The length of the CDR3 is 14 residues. CDR1 KGHSH and CDR2 LQKENI come from the germline V gene. The CDR3 DNA sequence: TGTGCCAGCTCAAGCGGGGCTTCCACCTACGAGCAGTACTTC. This sequence encodes CASSSGASTYEQYF.

This chain links TRBV18 with TRBJ2-2; 9 bases agree with TRBD2. The V and J ends lost 4 bases and 4 bases, in that order; junction bases with no gene match: 7. Germline CDR1 is KGHSH and CDR2 is LQKENI. The CDR3 loop spans 16 amino acids. In DNA form, the CDR3 reads TGTGCCAGCTCACTCCCCGGGACTAGCAGCACCGGGGAGCTGTTTTTT. Protein sequence: CASSLPGTSSTGELFF.

The genes are TRBV5-1 and TRBJ2-3, with unresolved D. Trimming pared 0 bases from V and 5 bases from J, leaving 16 bases between. CDR1 SGHRS and CDR2 YFSETQ come from the germline V gene. The CDR3 is 16 residues long. The CDR3 DNA reads TGCGCCAGCAGCTTGGCCGGTCCCTCGGTGGGAGATACGCAGTATTTT. This gives the protein CASSLAGPSVGDTQYF. Combining the CDR3 with reference TRBV5-1 and TRBJ2-3 gives the whole variable domain KAGVTQTPRYLIKTRGQQVTLSCSPISGHRSVSWYQQTPGQGLQFLFEYFSETQRNKGNFPGRFSGRQFSNSRSEMNVSTLELGDSALYLCASSLAGPSVGDTQYFGPGTRLTVL.

V is TRBV30 and J is TRBJ1-1; D is unresolved. Trimming shortened V by 0 bases and J by 1 base, and 12 bases separated the two germline ends. Germline V gives CDR1 GTSNPN, CDR2 SVGIG (reference sequence). The CDR3 runs 15 residues. The CDR3 sequence: CAWSVFRASNTEAFF. The CDR3 DNA sequence: TGTGCCTGGAGTGTATTTAGGGCCTCGAACACTGAAGCTTTCTTT. Full variable domain (rest looked up from reference TRBV30 and TRBJ1-1): SQTIHQWPATLVQPVGSPLSLECTVEGTSNPNLYWYRQAAGRGLQLLFYSVGIGQISSEVPQNLSASRPQDRQFILSSKKLLLSDSGFYLCAWSVFRASNTEAFFGQGTRLTVV.

The chain has TRBV29-1 and TRBJ2-2; 10 nucleotides align to TRBD1. The V gene's germline CDR1 is SQVTM and CDR2 ANQGSEA. The CDR3 runs 16 residues. Trimming removed 4 bases from V and 4 bases from J; junction bases left unmatched: 9. The CDR3 DNA reads as TGCAGCGTTGGACAGGGGGCAAGGGAGAGCACCGGGGAGCTGTTTTTT. This translates into CSVGQGARESTGELFF.

This clone has more than one count but fewer than ten. V is TRBV7-3 and J is TRBJ2-1; 10 bases align to TRBD1. CDR1 and CDR2 from the germline V gene are SGHTA and FQGTGA. The J segment lost 7 bases and the V segment lost 4 bases, leaving 10 bases of the junction unmatched. The CDR3 totals 16 residues. In nucleotides, the CDR3 is TGTGCCAGCAGCTCCGACAGGGACAGGGGAGGGAATGAGCAGTTCTTC. The encoded protein is CASSSDRDRGGNEQFF.